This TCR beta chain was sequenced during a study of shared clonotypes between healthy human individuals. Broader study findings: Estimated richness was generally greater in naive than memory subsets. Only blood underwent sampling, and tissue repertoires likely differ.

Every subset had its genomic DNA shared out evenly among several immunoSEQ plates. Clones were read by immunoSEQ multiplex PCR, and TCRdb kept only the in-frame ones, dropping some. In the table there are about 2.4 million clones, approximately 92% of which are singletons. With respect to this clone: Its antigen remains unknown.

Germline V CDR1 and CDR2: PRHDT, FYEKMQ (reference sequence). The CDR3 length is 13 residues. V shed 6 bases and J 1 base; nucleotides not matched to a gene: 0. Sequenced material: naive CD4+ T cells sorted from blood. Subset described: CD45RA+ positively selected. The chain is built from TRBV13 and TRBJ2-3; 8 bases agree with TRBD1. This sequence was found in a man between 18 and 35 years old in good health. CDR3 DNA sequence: TGTGCCAGCAGGGACAGGGGCACAGATACGCAGTATTTT. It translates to CASRDRGTDTQYF.